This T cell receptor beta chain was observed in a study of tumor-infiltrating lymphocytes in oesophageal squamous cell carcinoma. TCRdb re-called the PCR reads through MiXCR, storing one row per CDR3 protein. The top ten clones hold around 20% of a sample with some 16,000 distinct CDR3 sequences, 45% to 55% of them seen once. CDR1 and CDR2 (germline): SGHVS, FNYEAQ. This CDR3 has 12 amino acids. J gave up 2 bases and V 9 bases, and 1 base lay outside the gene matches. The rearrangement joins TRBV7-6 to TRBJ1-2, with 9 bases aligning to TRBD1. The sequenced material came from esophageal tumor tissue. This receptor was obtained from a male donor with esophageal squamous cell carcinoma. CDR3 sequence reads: CASGQGNYGYTF. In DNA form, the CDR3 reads TGTGCCAGTGGACAGGGGAACTATGGCTACACCTTC.